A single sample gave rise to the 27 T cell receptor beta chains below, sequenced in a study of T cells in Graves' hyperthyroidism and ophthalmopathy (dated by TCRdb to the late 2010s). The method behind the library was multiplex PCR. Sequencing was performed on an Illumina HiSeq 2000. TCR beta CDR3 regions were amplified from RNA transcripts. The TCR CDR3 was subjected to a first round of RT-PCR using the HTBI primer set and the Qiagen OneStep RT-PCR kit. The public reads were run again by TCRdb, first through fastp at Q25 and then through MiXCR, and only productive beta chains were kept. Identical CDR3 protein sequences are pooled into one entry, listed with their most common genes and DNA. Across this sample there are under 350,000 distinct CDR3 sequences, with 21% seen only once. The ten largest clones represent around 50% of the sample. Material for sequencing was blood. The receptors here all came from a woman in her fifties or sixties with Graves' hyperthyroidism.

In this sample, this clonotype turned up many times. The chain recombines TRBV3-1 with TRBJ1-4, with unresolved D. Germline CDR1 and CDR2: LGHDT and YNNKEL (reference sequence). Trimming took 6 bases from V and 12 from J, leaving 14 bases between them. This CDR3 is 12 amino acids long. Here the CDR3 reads CASSRHSAELFF. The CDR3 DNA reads TGTGCCAGCAGTCGACACTCGGCGGAACTGTTTTTT.

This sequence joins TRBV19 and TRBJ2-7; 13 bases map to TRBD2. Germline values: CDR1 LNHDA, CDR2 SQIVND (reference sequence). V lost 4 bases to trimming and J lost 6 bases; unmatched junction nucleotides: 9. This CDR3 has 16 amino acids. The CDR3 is CASSTTSGRRISEQYF. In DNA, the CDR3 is TGTGCCAGTAGTACGACTAGCGGGAGGAGAATCTCCGAGCAGTACTTC.

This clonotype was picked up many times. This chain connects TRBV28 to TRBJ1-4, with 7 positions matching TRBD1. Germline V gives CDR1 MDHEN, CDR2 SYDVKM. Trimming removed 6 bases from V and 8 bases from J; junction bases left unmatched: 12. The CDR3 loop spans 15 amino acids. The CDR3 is CASSAGQVDGEKLFF. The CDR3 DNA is TGTGCCAGCAGCGCCGGACAGGTCGATGGAGAAAAACTGTTTTTT.

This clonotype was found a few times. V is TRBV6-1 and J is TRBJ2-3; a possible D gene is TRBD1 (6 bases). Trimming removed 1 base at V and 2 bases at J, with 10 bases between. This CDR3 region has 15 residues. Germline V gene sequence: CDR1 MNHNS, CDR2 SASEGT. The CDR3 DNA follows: TGTGCCAGCAGTGAAGGGGGACATACCACAGATACGCAGTATTTT. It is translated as CASSEGGHTTDTQYF.

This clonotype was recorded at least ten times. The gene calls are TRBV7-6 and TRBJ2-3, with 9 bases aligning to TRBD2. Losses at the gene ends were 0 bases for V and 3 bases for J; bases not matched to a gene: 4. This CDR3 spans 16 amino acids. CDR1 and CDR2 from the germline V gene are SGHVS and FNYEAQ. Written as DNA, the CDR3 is TGTGCCAGCAGCTTAGCTAGCGGGAGACGAACAGATACGCAGTATTTT. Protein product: CASSLASGRRTDTQYF.

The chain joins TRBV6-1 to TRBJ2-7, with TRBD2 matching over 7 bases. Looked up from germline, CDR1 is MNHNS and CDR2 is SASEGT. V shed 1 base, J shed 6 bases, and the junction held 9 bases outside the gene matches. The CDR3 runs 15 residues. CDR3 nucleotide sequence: TGTGCCAGCAGTGAAGTGGTACGGGGGGACCCCGAGCAGTACTTC. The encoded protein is CASSEVVRGDPEQYF.

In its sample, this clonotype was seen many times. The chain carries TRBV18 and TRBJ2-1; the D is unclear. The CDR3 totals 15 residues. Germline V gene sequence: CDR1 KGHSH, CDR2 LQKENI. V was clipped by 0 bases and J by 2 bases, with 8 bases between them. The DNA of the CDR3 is TGTGCCAGCTCACCACCCACGAGAACCTACAATGAGCAGTTCTTC. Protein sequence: CASSPPTRTYNEQFF.

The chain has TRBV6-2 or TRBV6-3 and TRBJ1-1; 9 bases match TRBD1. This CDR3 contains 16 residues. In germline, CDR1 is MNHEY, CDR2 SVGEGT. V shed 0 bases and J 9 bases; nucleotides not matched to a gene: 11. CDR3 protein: CASSYSRSGTGQKAFF. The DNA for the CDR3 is TGTGCCAGCAGTTACTCCCGGTCCGGGACAGGGCAGAAAGCTTTCTTT.

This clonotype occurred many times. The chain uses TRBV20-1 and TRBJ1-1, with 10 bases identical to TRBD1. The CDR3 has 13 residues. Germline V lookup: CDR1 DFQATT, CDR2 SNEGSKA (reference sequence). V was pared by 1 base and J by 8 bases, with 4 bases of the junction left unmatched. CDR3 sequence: CSARGTGGGEAFF. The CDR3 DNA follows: TGCAGTGCTAGAGGGACAGGGGGAGGAGAAGCTTTCTTT.

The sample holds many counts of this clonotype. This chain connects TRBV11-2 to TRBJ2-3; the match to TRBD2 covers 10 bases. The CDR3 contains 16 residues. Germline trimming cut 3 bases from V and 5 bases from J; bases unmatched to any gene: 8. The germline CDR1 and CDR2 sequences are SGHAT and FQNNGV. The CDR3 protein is CASSFSSGGAQDTQYF. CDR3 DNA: TGTGCCAGCAGCTTTTCCAGCGGGGGGGCCCAAGATACGCAGTATTTT. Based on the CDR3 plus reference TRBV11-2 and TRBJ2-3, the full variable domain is EAGVAQSPRYKIIEKRQSVAFWCNPISGHATLYWYQQILGQGPKLLIQFQNNGVVDDSQLPKDRFSAERLKGVDSTLKIQPAKLEDSAVYLCASSFSSGGAQDTQYFGPGTRLTVL.

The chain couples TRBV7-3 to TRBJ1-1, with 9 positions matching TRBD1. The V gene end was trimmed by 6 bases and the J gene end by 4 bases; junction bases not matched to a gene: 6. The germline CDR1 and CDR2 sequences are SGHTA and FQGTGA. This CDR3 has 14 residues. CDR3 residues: CASRQRGQGTEAFF. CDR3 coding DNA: TGTGCCAGCAGACAAAGGGGACAGGGCACTGAAGCTTTCTTT. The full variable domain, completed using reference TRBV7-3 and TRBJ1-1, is GAGVSQTPSNKVTEKGKYVELRCDPISGHTALYWYRQSLGQGPEFLIYFQGTGAADDSGLPNDRFFAVRPEGSVSTLKIQRTERGDSAVYLCASRQRGQGTEAFFGQGTRLTVV.

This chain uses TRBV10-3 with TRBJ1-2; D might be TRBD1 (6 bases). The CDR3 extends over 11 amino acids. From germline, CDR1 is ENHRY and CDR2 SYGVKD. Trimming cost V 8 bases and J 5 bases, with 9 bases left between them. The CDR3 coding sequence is TGTGCCATCGCCACAGGGTATGGCTACACCTTC. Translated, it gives CAIATGYGYTF.

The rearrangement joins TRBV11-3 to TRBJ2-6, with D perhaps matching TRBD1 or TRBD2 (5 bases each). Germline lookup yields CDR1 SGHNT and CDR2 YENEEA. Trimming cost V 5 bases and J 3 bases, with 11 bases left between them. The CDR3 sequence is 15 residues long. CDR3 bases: TGTGCCAGCAGCCCCACAGGAGGTGGGGCCAACGTCCTGACTTTC. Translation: CASSPTGGGANVLTF. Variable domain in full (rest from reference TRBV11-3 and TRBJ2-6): EAGVVQSPRYKIIEKKQPVAFWCNPISGHNTLYWYLQNLGQGPELLIRYENEEAVDDSQLPKDRFSAERLKGVDSTLKIQPAELGDSAVYLCASSPTGGGANVLTFGAGSRLTVL.

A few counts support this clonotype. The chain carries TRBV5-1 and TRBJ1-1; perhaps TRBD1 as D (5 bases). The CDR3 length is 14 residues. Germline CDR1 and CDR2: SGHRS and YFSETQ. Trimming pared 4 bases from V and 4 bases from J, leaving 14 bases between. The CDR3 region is CASSGTGLGTEAFF. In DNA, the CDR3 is TGCGCCAGCAGCGGAACAGGTCTGGGCACTGAAGCTTTCTTT.

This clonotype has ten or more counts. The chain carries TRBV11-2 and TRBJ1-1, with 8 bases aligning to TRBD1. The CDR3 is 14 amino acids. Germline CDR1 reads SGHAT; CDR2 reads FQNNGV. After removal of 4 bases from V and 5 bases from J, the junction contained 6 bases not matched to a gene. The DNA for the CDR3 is TGTGCCAGCAGCTACCGGGACAGGTTTACTGAAGCTTTCTTT. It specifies CASSYRDRFTEAFF.

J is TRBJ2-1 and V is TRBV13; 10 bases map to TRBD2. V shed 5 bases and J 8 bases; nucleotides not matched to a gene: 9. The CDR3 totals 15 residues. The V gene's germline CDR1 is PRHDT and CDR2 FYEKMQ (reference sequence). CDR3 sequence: CASSPRSGRVHEQFF. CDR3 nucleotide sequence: TGTGCCAGCAGCCCCCGGAGCGGGAGGGTCCATGAGCAGTTCTTC.

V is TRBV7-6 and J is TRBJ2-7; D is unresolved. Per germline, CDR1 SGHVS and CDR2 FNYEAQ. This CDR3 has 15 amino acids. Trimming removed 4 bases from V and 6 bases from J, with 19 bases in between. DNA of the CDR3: TGTGCCAGCAGCTCGATTCTGACCGTCGGAGCCGAGCAGTACTTC. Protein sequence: CASSSILTVGAEQYF.

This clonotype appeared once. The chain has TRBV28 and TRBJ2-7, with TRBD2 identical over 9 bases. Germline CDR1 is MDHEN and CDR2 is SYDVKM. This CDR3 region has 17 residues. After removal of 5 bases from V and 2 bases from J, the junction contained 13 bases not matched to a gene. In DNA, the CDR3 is TGTGCCAGCAGTCTGACTCGTGGAGCGGGGGGCCCCTACGAGCAGTACTTC. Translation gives CASSLTRGAGGPYEQYF.

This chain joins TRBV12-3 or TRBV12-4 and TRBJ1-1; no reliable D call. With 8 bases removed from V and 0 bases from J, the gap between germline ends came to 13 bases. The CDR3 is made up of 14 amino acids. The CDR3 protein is CASLLRGMNTEAFF. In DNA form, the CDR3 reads TGTGCCAGCCTACTGAGAGGAATGAACACTGAAGCTTTCTTT.

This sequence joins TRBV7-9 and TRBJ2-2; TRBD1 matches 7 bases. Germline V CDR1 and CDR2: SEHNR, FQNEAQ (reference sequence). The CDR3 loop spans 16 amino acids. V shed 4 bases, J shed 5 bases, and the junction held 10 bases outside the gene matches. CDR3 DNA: TGTGCCAGCAGCTCCCTGACAGGGTGGAAAACCGGGGAGCTGTTTTTT. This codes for CASSSLTGWKTGELFF. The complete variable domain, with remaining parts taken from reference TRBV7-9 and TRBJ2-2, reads DTGVSQNPRHKITKRGQNVTFRCDPISEHNRLYWYRQTLGQGPEFLTYFQNEAQLEKSRLLSDRFSAERPKGSFSTLEIQRTEQGDSAMYLCASSSLTGWKTGELFFGEGSRLTVL.

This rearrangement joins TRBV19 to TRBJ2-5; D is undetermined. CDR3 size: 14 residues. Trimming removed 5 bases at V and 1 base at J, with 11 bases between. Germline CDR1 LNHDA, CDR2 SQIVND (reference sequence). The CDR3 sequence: CASSYRNLQETQYF. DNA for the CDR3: TGTGCCAGTAGTTACAGAAATCTCCAAGAGACCCAGTACTTC.

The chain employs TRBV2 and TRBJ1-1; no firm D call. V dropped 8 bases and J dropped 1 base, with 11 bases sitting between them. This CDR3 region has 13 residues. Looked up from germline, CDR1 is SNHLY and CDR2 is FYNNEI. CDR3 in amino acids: CASRLGENTEAFF. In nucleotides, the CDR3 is TGTGCCAGCCGTCTGGGCGAGAACACTGAAGCTTTCTTT.

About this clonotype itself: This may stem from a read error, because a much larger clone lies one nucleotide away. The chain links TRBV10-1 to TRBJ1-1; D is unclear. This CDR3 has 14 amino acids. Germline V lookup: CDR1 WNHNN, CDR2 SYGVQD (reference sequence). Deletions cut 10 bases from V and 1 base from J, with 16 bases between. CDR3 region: CANKPGSGNTEAFF. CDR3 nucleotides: TGCGCCAACAAACCGGGGTCGGGGAACACTGAAGCTTTCTTT.

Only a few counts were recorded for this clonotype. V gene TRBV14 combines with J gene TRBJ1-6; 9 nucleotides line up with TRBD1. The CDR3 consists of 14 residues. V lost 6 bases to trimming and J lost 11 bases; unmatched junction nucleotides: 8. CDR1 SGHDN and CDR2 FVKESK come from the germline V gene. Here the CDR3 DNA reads TGTGCCAGCAGTCCAGACAGGGGGAGGACACCCCTCCACTTT. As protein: CASSPDRGRTPLHF. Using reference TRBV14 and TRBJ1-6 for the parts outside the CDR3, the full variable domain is EAGVTQFPSHSVIEKGQTVTLRCDPISGHDNLYWYRRVMGKEIKFLLHFVKESKQDESGMPNNRFLAERTGGTYSTLKVQPAELEDSGVYFCASSPDRGRTPLHFGNGTRLTVT.

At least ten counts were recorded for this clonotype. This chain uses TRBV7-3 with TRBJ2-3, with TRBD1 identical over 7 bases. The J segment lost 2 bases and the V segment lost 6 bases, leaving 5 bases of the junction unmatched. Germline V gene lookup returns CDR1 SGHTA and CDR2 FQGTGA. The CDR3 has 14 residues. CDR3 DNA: TGTGCCAGCAGTCGGACAGGAACCACAGATACGCAGTATTTT. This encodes CASSRTGTTDTQYF.

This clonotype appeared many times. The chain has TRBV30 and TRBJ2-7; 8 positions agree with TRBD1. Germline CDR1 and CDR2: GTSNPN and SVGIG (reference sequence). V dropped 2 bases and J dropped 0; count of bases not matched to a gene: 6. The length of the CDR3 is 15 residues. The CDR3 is CAWSLGQGASYEQYF. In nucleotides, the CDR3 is TGTGCCTGGAGTCTCGGGCAGGGGGCCTCCTACGAGCAGTACTTC.

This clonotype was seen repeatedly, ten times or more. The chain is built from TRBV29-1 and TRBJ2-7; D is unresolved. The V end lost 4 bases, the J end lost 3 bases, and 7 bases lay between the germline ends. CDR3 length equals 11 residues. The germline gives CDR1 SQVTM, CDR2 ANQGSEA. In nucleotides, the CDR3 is TGCAGCGTTGTACAGCTCTACGAGCAGTACTTC. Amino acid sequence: CSVVQLYEQYF.